This T cell receptor beta chain originates from a study of response to subunit inactivated influenza vaccine. Findings and limits, study-wide: Few new T cells, the authors suggested, are recruited by each seasonal influenza vaccination.

TCRdb reanalysed the RT-PCR reads using MiXCR and keeps one entry per CDR3 protein. Of about 520,000 distinct CDR3 sequences detected, about 7.2% appear once; the ten largest clones hold around 14%. CDR1 and CDR2 (germline): SGHAT, FQNNGV. The CDR3 runs to 18 residues. V was trimmed by 11 bases and J by 0 bases, leaving 28 bases between them. Points on this clonotype: As yet, its antigen is unknown.

The sequence came from a man between 50 and 75 years old who received an inactivated influenza vaccine. This chain uses TRBV11-2 with TRBJ1-2, with D possibly matching TRBD1 (5 bases). The source material was PBMCs from blood, sampled around 2 years after vaccination. DNA for the CDR3: TGTGCCTGCTGTTTCACCCCGGGGCAGATGCCTTCTAACTATGGCTACACCTTC. It translates to CACCFTPGQMPSNYGYTF.